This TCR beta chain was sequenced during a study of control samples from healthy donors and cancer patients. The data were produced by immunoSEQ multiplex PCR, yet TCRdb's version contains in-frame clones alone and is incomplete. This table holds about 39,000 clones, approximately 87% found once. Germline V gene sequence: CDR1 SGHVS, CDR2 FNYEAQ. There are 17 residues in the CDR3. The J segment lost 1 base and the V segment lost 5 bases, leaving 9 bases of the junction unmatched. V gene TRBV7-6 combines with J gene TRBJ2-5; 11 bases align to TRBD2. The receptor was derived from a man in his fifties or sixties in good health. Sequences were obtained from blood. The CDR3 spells CASSALTSGAVQETQYF. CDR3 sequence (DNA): TGTGCCAGCAGCGCCTTGACTAGCGGGGCTGTCCAAGAGACCCAGTACTTC.